Listed below are T cell receptor beta chains from one sample, sequenced in a study of T cells after yellow fever vaccination. TCRdb independently ran MiXCR on the 5' RACE reads; one entry per CDR3 protein. The table lists about 170,000 distinct CDR3 sequences, approximately 11% of them singletons. The sample was CD8+ T cells sorted from PBMCs, taken 15 days after the yellow fever booster vaccination. Receptor source: a man aged 18 to 30 who received the YFV17D yellow fever vaccine. Each CDR3 is given with its conserved first and last residue. Fields, in order: CDR3 protein, V gene, clone size, J gene. A clone size is listed for some rows: how often the clone was seen (once, few, many), or a class if it is expanded.

CDR3 protein: CASSQDASGGADTQYF
V gene: TRBV4-3
clone size: NA
J gene: TRBJ2-3

CDR3 protein: CSVERRYNEQFF
V gene: TRBV29-1
clone size: many
J gene: TRBJ2-1

CDR3 protein: CASTDGRPNYGYTF
V gene: TRBV10-2
clone size: few
J gene: TRBJ1-2

CDR3 protein: CASSNPSISGNTIYF
V gene: TRBV4-1
clone size: many
J gene: TRBJ1-3

CDR3 protein: CASRTGGRDTEAFF
V gene: TRBV19
clone size: many
J gene: TRBJ1-1

CDR3 protein: CASSLRGGGPYNEQFF
V gene: TRBV5-5
clone size: NA
J gene: TRBJ2-1

CDR3 protein: CSARQARGSTDTQYF
V gene: TRBV20-1
clone size: NA
J gene: TRBJ2-3

CDR3 protein: CASSLARLRDIQYF
V gene: TRBV7-9
clone size: NA
J gene: TRBJ2-4

CDR3 protein: CASSFAANEQYF
V gene: TRBV12-3/TRBV12-4
clone size: NA
J gene: TRBJ2-7

CDR3 protein: CASSHRPGNQPQHF
V gene: TRBV4-1
clone size: NA
J gene: TRBJ1-5

CDR3 protein: CASSHVRGGSMNTEAFF
V gene: TRBV4-3
clone size: few
J gene: TRBJ1-1

CDR3 protein: CASSRYYTDTQYF
V gene: TRBV12-3/TRBV12-4
clone size: few
J gene: TRBJ2-3

CDR3 protein: CASSDGTTERPQHF
V gene: TRBV12-3/TRBV12-4
clone size: NA
J gene: TRBJ1-5

CDR3 protein: CASSLGRVNEQFF
V gene: TRBV5-6
clone size: many
J gene: TRBJ2-1

CDR3 protein: CASKFTGRIYNEQFF
V gene: TRBV27
clone size: few
J gene: TRBJ2-1

CDR3 protein: CASSFVLPTSGGPGNIQYF
V gene: TRBV5-6
clone size: few
J gene: TRBJ2-4

CDR3 protein: CASSPEVVLWNTEAFF
V gene: TRBV4-1
clone size: few
J gene: TRBJ1-1

CDR3 protein: CASSDISDAFGTDTQYF
V gene: TRBV7-9
clone size: few
J gene: TRBJ2-3

CDR3 protein: CASSQEGQGFRGEAFF
V gene: TRBV4-3
clone size: many
J gene: TRBJ1-1

CDR3 protein: CASTGGETDTQYF
V gene: TRBV6-1
clone size: NA
J gene: TRBJ2-3

CDR3 protein: CASSTQGGGYTF
V gene: TRBV19
clone size: few
J gene: TRBJ1-2

CDR3 protein: CASSQVMSGELFF
V gene: TRBV4-1
clone size: few
J gene: TRBJ2-2

CDR3 protein: CASRRRYQPQHF
V gene: TRBV19
clone size: few
J gene: TRBJ1-5

CDR3 protein: CASKGRDSHYGYTF
V gene: TRBV25-1
clone size: NA
J gene: TRBJ1-2

CDR3 protein: CASSYGIADTQYF
V gene: TRBV6-5
clone size: NA
J gene: TRBJ2-3

CDR3 protein: CASSLRDNEQFF
V gene: TRBV4-3
clone size: many
J gene: TRBJ2-1

CDR3 protein: CASSFGHYEQYF
V gene: TRBV12-3/TRBV12-4
clone size: few
J gene: TRBJ2-7

CDR3 protein: CASSPWTGVYEQYF
V gene: TRBV4-1
clone size: NA
J gene: TRBJ2-7

CDR3 protein: CASKVSHPGGTDTQYF
V gene: TRBV19
clone size: few
J gene: TRBJ2-3

CDR3 protein: CAWSVVLAGGPTQYF
V gene: TRBV30
clone size: NA
J gene: TRBJ2-5

CDR3 protein: CASSWTGRGYTF
V gene: TRBV25-1
clone size: NA
J gene: TRBJ1-2

CDR3 protein: CASSKEGSPNQETQYF
V gene: TRBV9
clone size: once
J gene: TRBJ2-5

CDR3 protein: CASSPVSGASDTQYF
V gene: TRBV4-2
clone size: NA
J gene: TRBJ2-3

CDR3 protein: CASSIGTSGNEQFF
V gene: TRBV28
clone size: few
J gene: TRBJ2-1

CDR3 protein: CASSSPWDGTGENIQYF
V gene: TRBV7-8
clone size: few
J gene: TRBJ2-4

CDR3 protein: CASSAWTGNTEAFF
V gene: TRBV7-9
clone size: NA
J gene: TRBJ1-1

CDR3 protein: CASSPGGDTEAFF
V gene: TRBV7-9
clone size: NA
J gene: TRBJ1-1

CDR3 protein: CASRFLSETHTEAFF
V gene: TRBV27
clone size: NA
J gene: TRBJ1-1

CDR3 protein: CASRLERLNQPQHF
V gene: TRBV6-2/TRBV6-3
clone size: NA
J gene: TRBJ1-5

CDR3 protein: CASSPLGAGAQETQYF
V gene: TRBV7-2
clone size: few
J gene: TRBJ2-5

CDR3 protein: CATGGGRTEAFF
V gene: TRBV2
clone size: few
J gene: TRBJ1-1

CDR3 protein: CASSQVADTQYF
V gene: TRBV4-1
clone size: many
J gene: TRBJ2-3

CDR3 protein: CASSAQIGDRGYTF
V gene: TRBV12-3/TRBV12-4
clone size: NA
J gene: TRBJ1-2

CDR3 protein: CASSSFETGNTEAFF
V gene: TRBV7-9
clone size: NA
J gene: TRBJ1-1

CDR3 protein: CSARDRTFSGNTIYF
V gene: TRBV20-1
clone size: many
J gene: TRBJ1-3